A single sample is the source of the 8 T cell receptor beta chains below, sequenced in a study of neoadjuvant anti-PD-1 for oral cavity cancer. The method was immunoSEQ multiplex PCR; TCRdb's version includes in-frame clones alone and lacks a portion of them. The table has 60,000 to 75,000 clones, more than 70% seen once. Sample: PBMCs, taken before nivolumab (anti-PD-1) treatment. These TCRs come from a person aged 40 to 85 with oral cavity squamous cell carcinoma.

This sequence joins TRBV2 and TRBJ2-2; no definite D call. Trimming took 7 bases from V and 2 from J, leaving 11 bases between them. CDR1 is SNHLY and CDR2 is FYNNEI in the germline V gene. This CDR3 is 14 amino acids long. CDR3 sequence (DNA): TGTGCCAGCATCCCTAATAGAAACACCGGGGAGCTGTTTTTT. It translates to CASIPNRNTGELFF.

The genes are TRBV9 and TRBJ2-6; D uncertain. From germline, CDR1 is SGDLS and CDR2 YYNGEE. CDR3 size: 16 residues. V dropped 0 bases and J dropped 0 bases, with 7 bases sitting between them. CDR3 DNA: TGTGCCAGCAGCGTAGATGGATTCTCTGGGGCCAACGTCCTGACTTTC. It yields the protein CASSVDGFSGANVLTF.

The J gene is TRBJ2-3, the V gene TRBV4-1; D gene ambiguous. CDR3 length: 14 residues. CDR1 is MGHRA, CDR2 YSYEKL, per germline. V shed 0 bases and J shed 4 bases, with 8 bases lying between them. The CDR3 DNA is TGCGCCAGCAGCCAAGACAGGATACCAGATACGCAGTATTTT. Its protein is CASSQDRIPDTQYF.

V usage is TRBV29-1 and J usage is TRBJ1-5; no clear D. V was trimmed by 4 bases and J by 6 bases, leaving 13 bases between them. CDR1 SQVTM and CDR2 ANQGSEA come from the germline V gene. The CDR3 has 13 amino acids. The CDR3 spells CSVGRGDGQPQHF. In DNA form, the CDR3 reads TGCAGCGTTGGGAGAGGTGACGGTCAGCCCCAGCATTTT. The full variable domain, completed using reference TRBV29-1 and TRBJ1-5, is SAVISQKPSRDICQRGTSLTIQCQVDSQVTMMFWYRQQPGQSLTLIATANQGSEATYESGFVIDKFPISRPNLTFSTLTVSNMSPEDSSIYLCSVGRGDGQPQHFGDGTRLSIL.

The rearrangement uses TRBV5-1 and TRBJ2-3, with 12 bases that match TRBD2. Trimming cost V 0 bases and J 6 bases; bases outside gene matches: 5. This CDR3 is built from 16 residues. Germline CDR1 and CDR2: SGHRS and YFSETQ. CDR3 DNA sequence: TGCGCCAGCAGCTTGGGACTAGCGGGAGTTACCGATACGCAGTATTTT. Translation gives CASSLGLAGVTDTQYF.

CDR3 DNA: TGTGCCAGTAGTATGACCGGGCGGGGGGCGAGCACAGATACGCAGTATTTT. This codes for CASSMTGRGASTDTQYF. This rearrangement joins TRBV19 to TRBJ2-3; 8 nucleotides agree with TRBD2. Germline lookup yields CDR1 LNHDA and CDR2 SQIVND (reference sequence). The CDR3 covers 17 residues. V lost 3 bases and J lost 0; bases outside the gene matches: 8.

The chain carries TRBV2 and TRBJ2-2; 9 bases map to TRBD2. Trimming cost V 10 bases and J 7 bases; bases outside gene matches: 10. Germline V gene sequence: CDR1 SNHLY, CDR2 FYNNEI. The CDR3 has 14 residues. CDR3 in DNA: TGTGCCATCGACGGACTAGCGACAGGCGGGGAGCTGTTTTTT. Amino acids: CAIDGLATGGELFF.

The V gene is TRBV28, the J gene TRBJ2-6; 9 bases agree with TRBD1. V shed 3 bases and J 2 bases; nucleotides not matched to a gene: 11. The CDR3 consists of 19 residues. From germline, CDR1 is MDHEN and CDR2 SYDVKM. CDR3: CASSFLEIRQGAGANVLTF. CDR3 DNA sequence: TGTGCCAGCAGTTTCCTGGAAATTCGACAGGGGGCTGGGGCCAACGTCCTGACTTTC.